Below, 9 T cell receptor gamma chains from the same sample are listed, as sequenced in a study of gamma delta lymphoproliferative disorders and STAT genes. Genomic DNA from isolated PBMCs served as the sequencing template. TCRdb re-analyzed the multiplex PCR reads via CATT. The data show some 3,000 gamma-chain clones, just under 8.5% seen once. Sequenced material: blood. These receptors all come from a human donor in good health.

As for this clone: Sequence at one end of the junction differs from germline and may be a read error. This chain uses TRGV10 with TRGJP1. TCRdb offers no J gene call, so here the DNA was matched to germline to obtain one. TRGV10 counts as an open reading frame of uncertain function. The CDR3 length is 10 residues. CDR3 bases: TGCGCGTGGTATAGTTGGTTCAAGATATTT. The encoded protein is CAWYSWFKIF.

This clone was seen many times. This chain links TRGV9 with TRGJ1 or TRGJ2. The J gene, left out of TCRdb, was set here by checking the DNA against germline. The germline V gene encodes CDR1 GITISATS and CDR2 ISYDGTV (reference sequence). This CDR3 region has 13 residues. V dropped 0 bases and J dropped 4; count of bases not matched to a gene: 3. In DNA form, the CDR3 reads TGTGCCTTGTGGGAGGTGCGATATTATAAGAAACTCTTT. Translated: CALWEVRYYKKLF.

This clone appeared many times. The chain joins TRGV2 to TRGJ1 or TRGJ2. Here the J gene came from matching the DNA to germline, since TCRdb omits it. The ends lost 6 bases at V and 4 bases at J; junction bases unmatched: 3. This CDR3 contains 11 residues. CDR1 is EGSNGY, CDR2 YDSYNSKV, per germline. The DNA for the CDR3 is TGTGCCACCTGGCAGTATTATAAGAAACTCTTT. Translating it yields CATWQYYKKLF.

In its sample, this clone is medium-sized. V and J are TRGV10 and TRGJ1 or TRGJ2. In the absence of a J gene in TCRdb, the DNA was matched to germline to assign it here. TRGV10 is identified as an open reading frame with a role that is uncertain. This CDR3 contains 15 residues. J lost 7 bases, V lost 8 bases, and 18 bases had no gene match. This CDR3 reads CAAWDPSLLRYKKLF. As DNA, the CDR3 is TGTGCTGCGTGGGACCCATCCCTACTCCGATATAAGAAACTCTTT.

This rearrangement joins TRGV8 to TRGJP2. TCRdb offers no J gene call, so here the DNA was matched to germline to obtain one. Germline values: CDR1 VENAVY, CDR2 YDSYNSRV. The CDR3 loop spans 9 amino acids. The CDR3 DNA sequence: TGTAGTGGCGATTGGATCAAGACGTTT. Protein: CSGDWIKTF.

Judged by abundance, this clone is medium-sized. The chain carries TRGV4 and TRGJP1. Because TCRdb records no J gene, it was assigned here through a match of the DNA to germline. Germline CDR1 and CDR2: EGSTGY and YDSYTSSV. V was pared by 0 bases and J by 1 base, with 5 bases of the junction left unmatched. This CDR3 is built from 16 residues. DNA for the CDR3: TGTGCCACCTGGGATGGGCCTGGTACCACTGGTTGGTTCAAGATATTT. It translates to CATWDGPGTTGWFKIF.

This clone is medium-sized (0.01 to 0.1%) by share. This chain connects TRGV9 to TRGJP1. Matching the DNA to germline supplied the J gene, which TCRdb does not give. J lost 0 bases, V lost 1 base, and 2 bases had no gene match. Per germline, CDR1 GITISATS and CDR2 ISYDGTV (reference sequence). The CDR3 runs to 15 residues. The CDR3 loop is CALWEVYTTGWFKIF. CDR3 nucleotide sequence: TGTGCCTTGTGGGAGGTATATACCACTGGTTGGTTCAAGATATTT.

This clone qualifies as medium-sized (0.01 to 0.1%). V and J are TRGV10 and TRGJ1 or TRGJ2. The J gene was missing in TCRdb and was found by matching the end of the DNA to germline. TRGV10 is marked as an open reading frame, function uncertain. This CDR3 region has 14 residues. With 8 bases clipped from V and 0 bases from J, the junction kept 8 bases outside the gene matches. This CDR3 is CAAWDFGNYYKKLF. The CDR3 DNA is TGTGCTGCGTGGGATTTCGGGAATTATTATAAGAAACTCTTT.

In its sample, this clone is medium-sized. The sample carries other DNA sequences with the same CDR3. The rearrangement joins TRGV8 to TRGJ1 or TRGJ2. The J gene, absent from TCRdb, was called here by matching the DNA to germline. Germline CDR1 is VENAVY and CDR2 is YDSYNSRV. The CDR3 has 12 amino acids. The trim removed 3 bases at V and 4 bases at J, leaving 3 bases unmatched. The CDR3 coding sequence is TGTGCCACCTGGGATGAGTATTATAAGAAACTCTTT. Amino acid sequence: CATWDEYYKKLF.